These T cell receptor beta chains were read from a single sample in a study of cytomegalovirus exposure and HLA in healthy donors. TCRdb's copy holds only in-frame clones and misses some; the assay was immunoSEQ multiplex PCR. The repertoire holds approximately 86,000 clones, with 70% to 85% as singletons. The sample consisted of PBMCs. The receptors here all came from a man aged 60 to 69 in good health and CMV-seronegative. Each CDR3 is given with its conserved first and last residue.

j_gene: TRBJ2-5; v_gene: TRBV9; CDR3aa: CASSTDGQERPETQYF
j_gene: TRBJ2-3; v_gene: TRBV9; CDR3aa: CASTPGQGTDTQYF
j_gene: TRBJ1-1; v_gene: TRBV30; CDR3aa: CAWATGPNTEAFF
j_gene: TRBJ2-5; v_gene: TRBV29-1; CDR3aa: CSVGQTRGETQYF
j_gene: TRBJ1-5; v_gene: TRBV13; CDR3aa: CASSQSGTGTYSNQPQHF
j_gene: TRBJ1-5; v_gene: TRBV19; CDR3aa: CASSPTGTGVGGNQPQHF
j_gene: TRBJ2-2; v_gene: TRBV6-5; CDR3aa: CASSYSGRSTGELFF
j_gene: TRBJ2-7; v_gene: TRBV29-1; CDR3aa: CSVEAGAGGAYEQYF
j_gene: TRBJ2-7; v_gene: TRBV18; CDR3aa: CASSQGQGAGEQYF
j_gene: TRBJ2-5; v_gene: TRBV6-5; CDR3aa: CASSSGHSETQYF
j_gene: TRBJ2-1; v_gene: TRBV5-1; CDR3aa: CASSLGGHYNEQFF
j_gene: TRBJ2-5; v_gene: TRBV4-3; CDR3aa: CASSQDSGTQYF
j_gene: TRBJ2-2; v_gene: TRBV6-1; CDR3aa: CASRTQGEAGELFF
j_gene: TRBJ1-3; v_gene: TRBV30; CDR3aa: CAWSVSNTIYF
j_gene: TRBJ2-5; v_gene: TRBV7-2; CDR3aa: CASSFLASGQGATQYF
j_gene: TRBJ1-1; v_gene: TRBV9; CDR3aa: CASSAPGDTEAFF
j_gene: TRBJ1-5; v_gene: TRBV7-8; CDR3aa: CASSLVQTGNQPQHF
j_gene: TRBJ2-7; v_gene: TRBV11-2; CDR3aa: CASSLRDTRSYEQYF
j_gene: TRBJ2-5; v_gene: TRBV30; CDR3aa: CAWREGTRIGTQYF
j_gene: TRBJ2-2; v_gene: TRBV13; CDR3aa: CASSSRGAGELFF
j_gene: TRBJ2-2; v_gene: TRBV5-1; CDR3aa: CASSWTGSETGELFF
j_gene: TRBJ2-7; v_gene: TRBV2; CDR3aa: CASSDYSYEQYF
j_gene: TRBJ2-7; v_gene: TRBV5-1; CDR3aa: CASGLTSGRNEQYF
j_gene: TRBJ2-7; v_gene: TRBV7-2; CDR3aa: CASSNGGPYEQYF
j_gene: TRBJ2-3; v_gene: TRBV27; CDR3aa: CASRGIAGDTDTQYF